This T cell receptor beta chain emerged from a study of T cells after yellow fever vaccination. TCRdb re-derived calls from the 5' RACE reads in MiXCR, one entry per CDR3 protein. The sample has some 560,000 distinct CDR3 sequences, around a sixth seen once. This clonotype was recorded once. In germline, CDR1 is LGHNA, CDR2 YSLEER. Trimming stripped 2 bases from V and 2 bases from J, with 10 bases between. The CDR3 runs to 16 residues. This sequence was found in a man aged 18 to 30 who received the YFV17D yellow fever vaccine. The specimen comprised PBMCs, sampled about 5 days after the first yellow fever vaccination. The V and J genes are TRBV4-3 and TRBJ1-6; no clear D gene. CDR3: CASSQKFPAYNSPLHF. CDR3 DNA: TGCGCCAGCAGCCAAAAGTTCCCAGCCTATAATTCACCCCTCCACTTT.